A selection of T cell receptor beta chains follows, all from one sample in a study of blood T cell repertoires in COVID-19. Assay: immunoSEQ multiplex PCR; the TCRdb copy retains only in-frame clones and omits some. The data show nearly 250,000 clones, roughly four fifths seen once. The sample taken for sequencing was peripheral blood. Receptors originate from a woman older than 75 with acute or convalescent COVID-19. Both conserved end residues are trimmed from each CDR3. The order of the fields is D gene, clone size, V gene, J gene, CDR3 protein. D genes are given only for firm matches. Expanded clones get a size class; other rows say once, few or many, or leave the size out.

d_gene: .; abundance: .; v_gene: TRBV29-1; j_gene: TRBJ1-1; CDR3aa: SVDSKNTEAF
d_gene: .; abundance: once; v_gene: TRBV7-2; j_gene: TRBJ2-2; CDR3aa: ASSLGVGLNTGELF
d_gene: TRBD1; abundance: .; v_gene: TRBV27; j_gene: TRBJ1-1; CDR3aa: ASSPGQRNKNTEAF
d_gene: TRBD1; abundance: .; v_gene: TRBV2; j_gene: TRBJ2-3; CDR3aa: ASSWDRGPHTGTDTQY
d_gene: TRBD2; abundance: .; v_gene: TRBV19; j_gene: TRBJ2-1; CDR3aa: ASSALAGGRSNEQF
d_gene: .; abundance: .; v_gene: TRBV7-8; j_gene: TRBJ2-7; CDR3aa: ASSLGVTGTYEQY
d_gene: TRBD2; abundance: .; v_gene: TRBV7-9; j_gene: TRBJ2-3; CDR3aa: ASRKAGSTDTQY
d_gene: .; abundance: .; v_gene: TRBV9; j_gene: TRBJ2-3; CDR3aa: ASSPTGSDTQY
d_gene: .; abundance: .; v_gene: TRBV6-5; j_gene: TRBJ2-3; CDR3aa: ASSFKGAGTDTQY
d_gene: TRBD2; abundance: .; v_gene: TRBV2; j_gene: TRBJ2-2; CDR3aa: ASERGDAGELF